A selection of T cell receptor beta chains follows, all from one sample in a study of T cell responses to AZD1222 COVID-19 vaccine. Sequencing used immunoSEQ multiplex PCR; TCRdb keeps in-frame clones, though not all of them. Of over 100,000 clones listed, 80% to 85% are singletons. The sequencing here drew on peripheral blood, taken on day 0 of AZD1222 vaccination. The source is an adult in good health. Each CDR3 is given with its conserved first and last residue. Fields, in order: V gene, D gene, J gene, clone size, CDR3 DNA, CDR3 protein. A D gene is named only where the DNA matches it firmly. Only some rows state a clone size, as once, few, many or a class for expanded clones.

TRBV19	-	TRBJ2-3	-	TGTGCCAGTAGTACGGGATCTAGGTATGCAGATACGCAGTATTTT	CASSTGSRYADTQYF
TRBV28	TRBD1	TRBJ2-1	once	TGTGCCAGCACCGCGGGACAGGGGGCCTATTACGGTCTGTTCTTC	CASTAGQGAYYGLFF
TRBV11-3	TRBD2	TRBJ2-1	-	TGTGCCAGCAGCCTCGGCTCTACGGGACTAAACCGTGAGCAGTTCTTC	CASSLGSTGLNREQFF
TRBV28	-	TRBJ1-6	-	TGTGCCAGCAGTTTATTTGGTACTCTATCGGCACCCCTCCACTTT	CASSLFGTLSAPLHF
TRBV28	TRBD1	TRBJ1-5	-	TGTGCCAGCAAACAGACCGGGACAGGGGTTCGTGCCCAGCATTTT	CASKQTGTGVRAQHF
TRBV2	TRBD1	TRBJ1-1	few	TGTGCCAGCAGCCTTACAGGGGTTGACACTGAAGCTTTCTTT	CASSLTGVDTEAFF
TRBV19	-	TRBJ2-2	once	TGTGCCAGTAGTATGCGACCGGGTGGCGGGGAGCTGTTTTTT	CASSMRPGGGELFF
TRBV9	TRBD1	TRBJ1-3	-	TGTGCCAGCAGCGTAGCGGGGGGACAGGCTGGAAACACCATATATTTT	CASSVAGGQAGNTIYF
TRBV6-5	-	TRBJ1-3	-	TGTGCCAGCAGGTCGGCAAGGCTCTCTGGAAACACCATATATTTT	CASRSARLSGNTIYF
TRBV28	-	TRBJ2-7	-	TGTGCCAGCAGTATCTCAACAGGGAATTCCTACGAGCAGTACTTC	CASSISTGNSYEQYF
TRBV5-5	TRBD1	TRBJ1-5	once	TGTGCCAGCAGCTCGACAGGGGGTTTTCAGCCCCAGCATTTT	CASSSTGGFQPQHF
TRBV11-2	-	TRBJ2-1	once	TGTGCCAGCAGCTTATTGAGGTCGGGGAGTGAGCAGTTCTTC	CASSLLRSGSEQFF
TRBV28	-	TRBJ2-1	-	TGTGCCAGCACGCGGGGTAGCTCCTACAATGAGCAGTTCTTC	CASTRGSSYNEQFF
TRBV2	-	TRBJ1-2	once	TGTGCCAGCAAACAGACCTCTCCCGGAGGCTACACCTTC	CASKQTSPGGYTF
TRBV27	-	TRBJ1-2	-	TGTGCCAGCAGTTTCCCGCGTGGCTACACCTTC	CASSFPRGYTF
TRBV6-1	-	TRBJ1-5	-	TGTGCCAGCAGTTCGGGGGCATCCCGGAATCAGCCCCAGCATTTT	CASSSGASRNQPQHF
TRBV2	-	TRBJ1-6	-	TGTGCCAGCAGCCCTCGGACAAACCGTTCACCCCTCCACTTT	CASSPRTNRSPLHF
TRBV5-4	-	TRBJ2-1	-	TGTGCCAGCAGCTTGGCCAGAAGCGAGGGTGAGCAGTTCTTC	CASSLARSEGEQFF
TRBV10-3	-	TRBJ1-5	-	TGTGCCATCACCGGACAGCTAGATCAGCCCCAGCATTTT	CAITGQLDQPQHF
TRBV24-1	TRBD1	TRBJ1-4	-	TGTGCCACCAGTGATTCCGGGACAGCTAATGAAAAACTGTTTTTT	CATSDSGTANEKLFF
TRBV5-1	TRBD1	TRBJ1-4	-	TGCGCCAGCAGCTTGCCCTCCGGGACAGGGGAGGCCAATGAAAAACTGTTTTTT	CASSLPSGTGEANEKLFF
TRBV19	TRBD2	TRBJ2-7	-	TGTGCCAGTAGTGATACCCTCGCTAGCGGGGGGGCTAAATACGAGCAGTACTTC	CASSDTLASGGAKYEQYF
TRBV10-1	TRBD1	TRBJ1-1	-	TGCGCCAGCAGTGCCCGGACAGGGGGCACTGAAGCTTTCTTT	CASSARTGGTEAFF
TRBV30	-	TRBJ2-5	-	TGTGCCTGGGACAGCGAAGAGACCCAGTACTTC	CAWDSEETQYF
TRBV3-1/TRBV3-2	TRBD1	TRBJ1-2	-	TGTGCCAGCAGCCGACAGGGAGGCGGCTATGGCTACACCTTC	CASSRQGGGYGYTF
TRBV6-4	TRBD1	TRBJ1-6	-	TGTGCCAGCAGTGCCACATTCGGACAGGGGATTTCACCCCTCCACTTT	CASSATFGQGISPLHF
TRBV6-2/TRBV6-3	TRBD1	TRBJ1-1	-	TGTGCCAGCAGTTACTTATTCGGGACAGGGAACACTGAAGCTTTCTTT	CASSYLFGTGNTEAFF
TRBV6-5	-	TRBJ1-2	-	TGTGCCAGCAGTCCTAGTTCCAGGGGCTATGGCTACACCTTC	CASSPSSRGYGYTF
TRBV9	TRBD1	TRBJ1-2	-	TGTGCCAGCAGCTCCCCCCGGGGGGACAGGGGACGAGTGGGTGGCTACACCTTC	CASSSPRGDRGRVGGYTF
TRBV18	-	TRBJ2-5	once	TGTGCCAGCTCACCAGTGGGGGCGGAGGAGACCCAGTACTTC	CASSPVGAEETQYF
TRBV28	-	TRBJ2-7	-	TGTGCCAGCAGGAACAGGGTTCTAGCTTCCTACGAGCAGTACTTC	CASRNRVLASYEQYF
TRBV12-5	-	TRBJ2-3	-	TGTGCTAGTGGTTTGGTTAATTGGGGTACGCAGTATTTT	CASGLVNWGTQYF
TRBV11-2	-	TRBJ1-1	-	TGTGCCACCGGTCGGGGGGGTATGAACACTGAAGCTTTCTTT	CATGRGGMNTEAFF
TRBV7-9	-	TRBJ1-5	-	TGTGCCAGCAGCTTTGAGGAGGGCGGCAATCAGCCCCAGCATTTT	CASSFEEGGNQPQHF
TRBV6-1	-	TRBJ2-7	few	TGTGCCAGCAGTGAAACGATGACTACGAGAGAGCAGTACTTC	CASSETMTTREQYF
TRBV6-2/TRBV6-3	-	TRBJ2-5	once	TGTGCCAGCAGCCCCCCGGGGCAAGAGACCCAGTACTTC	CASSPPGQETQYF
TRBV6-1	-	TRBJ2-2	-	TGTGCCAGCAGTGAAAGGACGAACACCGGGGAGCTGTTTTTT	CASSERTNTGELFF
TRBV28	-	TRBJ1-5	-	TGTGCCAGCAGCTCCGGAGGTCAGCCCCAGCATTTT	CASSSGGQPQHF